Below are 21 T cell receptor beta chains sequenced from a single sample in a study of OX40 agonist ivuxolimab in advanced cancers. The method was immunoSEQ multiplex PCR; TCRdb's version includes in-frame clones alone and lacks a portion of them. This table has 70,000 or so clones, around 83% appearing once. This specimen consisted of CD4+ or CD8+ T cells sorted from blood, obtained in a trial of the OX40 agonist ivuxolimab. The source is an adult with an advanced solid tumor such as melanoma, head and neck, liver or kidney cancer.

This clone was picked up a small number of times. The CDR3 DNA reads TGCGCCAGCAAAACCCCCGGTTCCAGGGTATTCGGCAATCAGCCCCAGCATTTT. It codes for CASKTPGSRVFGNQPQHF. The chain uses TRBV23-1 and TRBJ1-5, with a weak D call TRBD1 (5 bases). TRBV23-1 is assigned to the ORF class and has an uncertain function. V lost 7 bases, J lost 2 bases, and 24 bases lay in between. The length of the CDR3 is 18 residues.

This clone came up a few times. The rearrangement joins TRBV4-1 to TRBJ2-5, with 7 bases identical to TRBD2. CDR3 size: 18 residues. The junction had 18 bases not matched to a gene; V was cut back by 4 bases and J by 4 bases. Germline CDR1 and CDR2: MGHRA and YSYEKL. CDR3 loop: CASSRTYAASGAGETQYF. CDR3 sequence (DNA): TGCGCCAGCAGCCGCACCTATGCGGCTAGCGGAGCGGGAGAGACCCAGTACTTC.

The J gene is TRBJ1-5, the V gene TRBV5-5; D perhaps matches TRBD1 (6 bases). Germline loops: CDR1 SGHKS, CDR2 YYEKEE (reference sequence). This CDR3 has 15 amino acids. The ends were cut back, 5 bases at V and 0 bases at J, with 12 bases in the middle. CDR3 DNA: TGTGCCAGCAGTTCGCGACAGGATAGCAATCAGCCCCAGCATTTT. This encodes CASSSRQDSNQPQHF.

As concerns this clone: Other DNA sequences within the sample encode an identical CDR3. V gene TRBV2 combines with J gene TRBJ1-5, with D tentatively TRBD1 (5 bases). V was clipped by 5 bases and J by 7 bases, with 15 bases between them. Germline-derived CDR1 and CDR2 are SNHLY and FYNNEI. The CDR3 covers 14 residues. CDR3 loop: CASSFGQGNQPQHF. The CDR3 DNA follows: TGTGCCAGCAGTTTTGGCCAGGGAAACCAGCCCCAGCATTTT.

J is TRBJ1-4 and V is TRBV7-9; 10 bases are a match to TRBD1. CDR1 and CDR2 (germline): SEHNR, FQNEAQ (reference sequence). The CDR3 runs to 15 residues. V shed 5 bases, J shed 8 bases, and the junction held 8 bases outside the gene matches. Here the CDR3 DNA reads TGTGCCAGCAGCGCAGACAGGGGGCTATGGGAAAAACTGTTTTTT. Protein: CASSADRGLWEKLFF.

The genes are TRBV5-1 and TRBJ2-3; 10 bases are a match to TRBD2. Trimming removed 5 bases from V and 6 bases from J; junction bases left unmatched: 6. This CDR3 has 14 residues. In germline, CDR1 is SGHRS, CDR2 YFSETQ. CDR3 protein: CASRERGGPDTQYF. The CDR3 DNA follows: TGCGCCAGCAGGGAGCGGGGGGGCCCCGATACGCAGTATTTT.

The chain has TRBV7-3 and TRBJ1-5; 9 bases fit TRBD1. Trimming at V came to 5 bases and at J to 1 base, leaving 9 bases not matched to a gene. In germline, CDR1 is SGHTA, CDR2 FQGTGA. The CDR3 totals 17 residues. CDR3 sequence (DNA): TGTGCCAGCAGCAGCCGGGGACAGGGTTTGAGCAATCAGCCCCAGCATTTT. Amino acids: CASSSRGQGLSNQPQHF. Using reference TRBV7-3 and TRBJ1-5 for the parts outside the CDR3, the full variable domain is GAGVSQTPSNKVTEKGKYVELRCDPISGHTALYWYRQSLGQGPEFLIYFQGTGAADDSGLPNDRFFAVRPEGSVSTLKIQRTERGDSAVYLCASSSRGQGLSNQPQHFGDGTRLSIL.

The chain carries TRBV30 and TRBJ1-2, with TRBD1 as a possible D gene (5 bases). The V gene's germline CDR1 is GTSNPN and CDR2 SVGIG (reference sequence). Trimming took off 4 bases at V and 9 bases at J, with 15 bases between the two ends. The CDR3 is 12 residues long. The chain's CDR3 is CAWTPGGIRYTF. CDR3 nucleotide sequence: TGTGCCTGGACCCCCGGGGGGATTCGCTACACCTTC.

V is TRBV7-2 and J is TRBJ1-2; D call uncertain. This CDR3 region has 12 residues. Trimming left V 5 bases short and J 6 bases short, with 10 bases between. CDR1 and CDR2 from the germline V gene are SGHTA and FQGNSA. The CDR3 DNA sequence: TGTGCCAGCAGCGAGCCCCGGGATGGCTACACCTTC. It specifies CASSEPRDGYTF.

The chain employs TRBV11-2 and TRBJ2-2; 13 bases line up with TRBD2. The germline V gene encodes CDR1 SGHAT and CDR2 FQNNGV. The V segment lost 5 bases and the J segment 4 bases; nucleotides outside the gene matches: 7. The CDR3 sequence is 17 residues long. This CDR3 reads CASSRATSGGGTGELFF. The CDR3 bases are TGTGCCAGCAGCCGCGCCACTAGCGGGGGGGGCACCGGGGAGCTGTTTTTT. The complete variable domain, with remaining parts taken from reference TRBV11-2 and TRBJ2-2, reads EAGVAQSPRYKIIEKRQSVAFWCNPISGHATLYWYQQILGQGPKLLIQFQNNGVVDDSQLPKDRFSAERLKGVDSTLKIQPAKLEDSAVYLCASSRATSGGGTGELFFGEGSRLTVL.

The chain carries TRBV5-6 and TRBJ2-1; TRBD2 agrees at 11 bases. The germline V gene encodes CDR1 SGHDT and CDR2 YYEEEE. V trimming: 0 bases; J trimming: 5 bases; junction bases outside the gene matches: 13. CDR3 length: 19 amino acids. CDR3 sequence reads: CASSLAVAGGGSWDNEQFF. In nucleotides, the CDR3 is TGTGCCAGCAGCTTGGCAGTAGCGGGAGGGGGGTCATGGGACAATGAGCAGTTCTTC. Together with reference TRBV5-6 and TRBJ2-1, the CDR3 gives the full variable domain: DAGVTQSPTHLIKTRGQQVTLRCSPKSGHDTVSWYQQALGQGPQFIFQYYEEEERQRGNFPDRFSGHQFPNYSSELNVNALLLGDSALYLCASSLAVAGGGSWDNEQFFGPGTRLTVL.

CDR3 in amino acids: CASSPGQGAREQYF. CDR3 sequence (DNA): TGTGCCAGCAGCCCGGGACAGGGGGCGCGGGAGCAGTACTTC. V is TRBV5-5 and J is TRBJ2-7; 12 nucleotides align to TRBD1. The trim removed 4 bases at V and 7 bases at J, leaving 6 bases unmatched. Per germline, CDR1 SGHKS and CDR2 YYEKEE (reference sequence). This CDR3 contains 14 residues.

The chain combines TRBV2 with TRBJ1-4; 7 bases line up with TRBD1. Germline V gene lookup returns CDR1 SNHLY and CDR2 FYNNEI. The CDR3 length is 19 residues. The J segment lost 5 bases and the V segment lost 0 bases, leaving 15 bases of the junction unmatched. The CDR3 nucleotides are TGTGCCAGCAGTGAAGCGCTTCGACAGGGCGGAGTATACAATGAAAAACTGTTTTTT. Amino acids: CASSEALRQGGVYNEKLFF.

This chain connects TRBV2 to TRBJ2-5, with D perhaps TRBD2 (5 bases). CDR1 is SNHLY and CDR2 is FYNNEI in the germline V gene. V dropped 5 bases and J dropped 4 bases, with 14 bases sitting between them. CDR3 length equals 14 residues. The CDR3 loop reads CASSPTEGRETQYF. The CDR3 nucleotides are TGTGCCAGCAGTCCCACAGAGGGCCGAGAGACCCAGTACTTC.

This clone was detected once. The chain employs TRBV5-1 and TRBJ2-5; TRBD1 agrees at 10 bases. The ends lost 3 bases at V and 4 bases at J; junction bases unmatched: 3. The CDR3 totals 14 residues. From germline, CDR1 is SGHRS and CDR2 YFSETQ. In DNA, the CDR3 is TGCGCCAGCAGCTGGGGACAGGGGTCAGAGACCCAGTACTTC. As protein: CASSWGQGSETQYF.

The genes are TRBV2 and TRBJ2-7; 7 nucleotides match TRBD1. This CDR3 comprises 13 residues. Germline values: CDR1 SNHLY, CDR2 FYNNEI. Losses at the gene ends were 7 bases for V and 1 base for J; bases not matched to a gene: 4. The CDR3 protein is CASNRGPSYEQYF. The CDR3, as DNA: TGTGCCAGCAACAGGGGACCTTCCTACGAGCAGTACTTC.

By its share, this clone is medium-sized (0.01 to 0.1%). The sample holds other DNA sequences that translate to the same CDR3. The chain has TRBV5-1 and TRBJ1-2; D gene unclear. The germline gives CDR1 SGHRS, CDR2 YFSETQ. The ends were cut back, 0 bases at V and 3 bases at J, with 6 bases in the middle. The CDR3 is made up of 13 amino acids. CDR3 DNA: TGCGCCAGCAGCTTGGAGGGTCACTATGGCTACACCTTC. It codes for CASSLEGHYGYTF.

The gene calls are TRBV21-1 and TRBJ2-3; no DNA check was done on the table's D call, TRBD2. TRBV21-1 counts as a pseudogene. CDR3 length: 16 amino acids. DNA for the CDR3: TGTGCCAGCAGCAAAGCCCCCGGGTGGCGCACAGATACGCAGTATTTT. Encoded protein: CASSKAPGWRTDTQYF.

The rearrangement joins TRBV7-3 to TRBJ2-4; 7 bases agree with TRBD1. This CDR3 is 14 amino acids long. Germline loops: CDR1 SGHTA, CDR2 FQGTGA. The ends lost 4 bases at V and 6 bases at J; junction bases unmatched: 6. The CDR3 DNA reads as TGTGCCAGCAGCTCAGGACAGGCCCCAAACATTCAGTACTTC. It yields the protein CASSSGQAPNIQYF.

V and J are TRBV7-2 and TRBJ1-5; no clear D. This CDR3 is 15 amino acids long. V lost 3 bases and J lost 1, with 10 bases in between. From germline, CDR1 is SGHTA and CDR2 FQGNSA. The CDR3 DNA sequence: TGTGCCAGCAGCTTTGGCCCTGGGAGCAATCAGCCCCAGCATTTT. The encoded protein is CASSFGPGSNQPQHF.

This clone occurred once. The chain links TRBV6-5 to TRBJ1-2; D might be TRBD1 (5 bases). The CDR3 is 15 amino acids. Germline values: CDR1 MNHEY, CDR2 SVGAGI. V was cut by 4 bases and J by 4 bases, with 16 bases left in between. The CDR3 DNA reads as TGTGCCAGCAGTTTAGACAGTCCACCCGTCTATGGCTACACCTTC. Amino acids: CASSLDSPPVYGYTF.